The present entry profiles one TCR beta chain with its context. The target of this receptor is not known. Base qualities are not recorded, but no much larger clone differs from it by a single base. This sample was taken from a study of blood T cells in healthy people across ages (dated by TCRdb to between 2015 and 2017). In the study overall: In model experiments, template switching captured about one uniquely barcoded TCR beta cDNA molecule for every two T cells. Using the same blood draw, the study looked at two additional independent replicas of 1 million unique cDNA reads for two donors, one aged 18 to 29 and the other aged 80 or older. To track age-related changes in TCR beta repertoire diversity, the study relied on deep sequencing normalized with unique cDNA molecular identifiers. To avoid experimental bias, donors of different ages were distributed randomly across sequencing lanes. Four age groups were formed from the donors: young (average about 15 years), middle-aged (approximately 39), aged (under 70) and long-lived (roughly 88). The full study reports these points: Bulk unsorted PBMC profiling prevented conclusive comparison of naive and antigen-experienced compartments. Because donor CMV infection status was unknown, age-related changes in expanded clonotypes were potentially confounded. Total diversity estimates from one million sequenced T cells were considered lower bounds and underestimates. Compared with the aged group, more naive CD4+ T cells, fewer expanded clones and increased TCR diversity were shown by the long-lived group, suggesting age selection. As age increased, observed TCR beta diversity per million T cells dropped in a roughly linear way, and a significant reduction was already evident by age about 36. There was a strong correlation between observed TCR beta diversity and the percentage of naive T cells measured by flow cytometry.

The donors were 40 or so Caucasian individuals from Russia, aged 6 to 90 years, who were systemically healthy. Approximately 10 milliliters of peripheral blood were collected from each donor into EDTA-treated Vacutainer tubes. Ficoll-Paque density-gradient centrifugation was used to isolate PBMCs, with at least 6.5 million per sample. Total RNA, at least 5 micrograms per sample, was extracted from PBMCs with Trizol reagent. For every donor, flow cytometry on a PBMC aliquot measured the percentage of naive CD45RAhigh/CD27high T cells. The library relied on 5' RACE. Instrument used: Illumina HiSeq 2500. A second PCR of about 6 to 12 cycles was run with a J-beta primer mix and a sample-barcoded 5' primer. A template-switch 5' adaptor carrying 12 random nucleotides introduced a unique molecular identifier onto each TCR beta cDNA molecule. Each sample yielded at least 3 million CDR3-containing paired-end reads. The Mint cDNA synthesis kit, primed by a TRBC-specific oligonucleotide, was used to synthesize first-strand cDNA from all RNA. All cDNA was treated with uracil-DNA glycosylase and then went through a first 18-cycle PCR with the universal primers M1SS and BC2_uni_R. The source study handled its data this way. Normalization of each sample was performed by random selection of 1 million high-quality reads, each carrying a distinct molecular identifier. Instead of being binned into consensus sequences, reads with shared molecular identifiers were discarded. MiTCR, run with a Q25 quality threshold and the strictest error-elimination algorithm, handled CDR3 identification, clonotype clustering and error correction. Lower-bound total TCR beta diversity was estimated with a nonparametric unseen species model using Euler transformation. Using fastp trimming at Q25 and MiXCR clonotype assembly, TCRdb reanalyzed the public sequencing data and kept in-frame beta chains. Here each entry gathers all rows of one CDR3 protein and keeps the most common genes and DNA. TCRdb assigned the V and J calls; the authors' analysis was not used. The sample table records about 680,000 distinct CDR3 sequences; approximately 49% of these occur just once. Together, the top ten hold approximately 32% of the sample.

Deletion took 8 bases off V and 1 base off J, with a span of 8 bases between the germline ends. The CDR3 contains 12 residues, cysteine and phenylalanine counted. Of all the DNA, just the CDR3 is kept, 36 bases in frame from base 1. The germline V gene yields MDHEN for CDR1 and SYDVKM for CDR2. The sequence is built from TRBV28 and TRBJ1-2; too little of a D gene remains to name it. The source material was blood. This receptor was obtained from a woman aged 60-75 years in good health. The nucleotides read TGTGCCAGCGTAGGGTTTAACTATGGCTACACCTTC. Translated, this is CASVGFNYGYTF.